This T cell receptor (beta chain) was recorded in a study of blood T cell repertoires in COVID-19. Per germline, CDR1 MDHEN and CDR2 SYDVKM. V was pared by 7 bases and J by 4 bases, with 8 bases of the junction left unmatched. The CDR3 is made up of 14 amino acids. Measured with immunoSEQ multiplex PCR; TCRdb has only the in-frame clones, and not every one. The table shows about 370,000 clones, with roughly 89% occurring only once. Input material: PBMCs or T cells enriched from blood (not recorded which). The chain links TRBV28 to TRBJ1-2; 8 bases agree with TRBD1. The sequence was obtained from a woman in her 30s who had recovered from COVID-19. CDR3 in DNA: TGTGCCAGCACCCCCCAGGGGGCAGCCTATGGCTACACCTTC. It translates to CASTPQGAAYGYTF.